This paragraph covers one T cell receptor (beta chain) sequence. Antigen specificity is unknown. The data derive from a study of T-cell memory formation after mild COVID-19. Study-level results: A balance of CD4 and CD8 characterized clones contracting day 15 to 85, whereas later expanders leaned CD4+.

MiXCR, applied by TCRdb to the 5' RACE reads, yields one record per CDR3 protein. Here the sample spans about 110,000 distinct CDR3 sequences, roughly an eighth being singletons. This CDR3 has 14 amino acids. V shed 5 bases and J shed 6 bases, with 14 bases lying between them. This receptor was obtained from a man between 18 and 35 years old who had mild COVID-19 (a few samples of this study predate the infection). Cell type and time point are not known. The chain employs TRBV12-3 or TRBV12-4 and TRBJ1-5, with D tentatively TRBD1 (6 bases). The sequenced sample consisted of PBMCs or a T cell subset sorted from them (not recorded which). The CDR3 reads CASSRGGGTQPQHF. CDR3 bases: TGTGCCAGCAGTAGAGGGGGGGGCACTCAGCCCCAGCATTTT.